A selection of T cell receptor beta chains follows, all from one sample in a study of brain metastases from non-small cell lung cancer. Assay used: immunoSEQ multiplex PCR; TCRdb lists only in-frame clones, some missing. The sample shows around 2,600 clones, roughly 80% of them seen only once. The sequenced material came from tissue from a brain metastasis. The receptors derive from a donor aged 40 or over with non-small cell lung cancer. CDR3s include the opening cysteine and the closing phenylalanine or tryptophan. The D gene is left open where the match is weak. Not all rows give a size; the values are once, few, many and, for expanded clones, a class.

D gene,clone size,V gene,CDR3 length,J gene,CDR3 DNA,CDR3 protein
.,few,TRBV27,17,TRBJ2-1,TGTGCCAGCAGACCCCCCCCTCCGGTCTTATTTGCGGATGAGCAGTTCTTC,CASRPPPPVLFADEQFF
.,.,TRBV24-1,13,TRBJ1-5,TGTGCCACCAGTGATCACACCAATCAGCCCCAGCATTTT,CATSDHTNQPQHF
TRBD2,.,TRBV4-2,18,TRBJ2-4,TGTGCCAGCAGCCAAGGGGATAGCGGGGGGTTCGCCAAAAACATTCAGTACTTC,CASSQGDSGGFAKNIQYF
.,.,TRBV7-2,15,TRBJ2-3,TGTGCCAGCAGCCTACCGGGACAAAGGTCAGATACGCAGTATTTT,CASSLPGQRSDTQYF
.,.,TRBV4-3,16,TRBJ2-5,TGCGCCAGCAGCCAAGGTCTAAGTGGTACCCAAGAGACCCAGTACTTC,CASSQGLSGTQETQYF
.,once,TRBV5-1,14,TRBJ1-1,TGCGCCAGCAGCAACGGACAGCCGAACACTGAAGCTTTCTTT,CASSNGQPNTEAFF
.,.,TRBV27,15,TRBJ1-1,TGTGCCAGCAGTTTATGGGGCGATACTGTGACTGAAGCTTTCTTT,CASSLWGDTVTEAFF
.,.,TRBV19,15,TRBJ1-2,TGTGCCAGTAGTATCCGTGGGGCGATTAACTATGGCTACACCTTC,CASSIRGAINYGYTF
TRBD1,.,TRBV5-1,14,TRBJ2-3,TGCGCCAGCAGCTCCGACAGGGGCTCAGATACGCAGTATTTT,CASSSDRGSDTQYF
.,.,TRBV5-4,15,TRBJ2-3,TGTGCCAGCAGCCCCAGGGGTGTGGGCACAGATACGCAGTATTTT,CASSPRGVGTDTQYF
.,.,TRBV10-2,15,TRBJ1-5,TGCGCCAGCAGCGCCGGGACTCTCAGAAGTCAGCCCCAGCATTTT,CASSAGTLRSQPQHF
.,.,TRBV27,18,TRBJ2-1,TGTGCCAGCAGCCCTTTACGAGTAGCAGCTAACCCCAGGCATGAGCAGTTCTTC,CASSPLRVAANPRHEQFF
.,.,TRBV29-1,15,TRBJ2-2,TGCAGCGCTATGGGCACGTCAGCGAACACCGGGGAGCTGTTTTTT,CSAMGTSANTGELFF
TRBD2,.,TRBV2,16,TRBJ2-5,TGTGCCAGCAGGGAGACTAGCGGGGGGGCCGGGGGGACCCAGTACTTC,CASRETSGGAGGTQYF
TRBD1,.,TRBV3-1/TRBV3-2,14,TRBJ1-2,TGTGCCAGCAGCCTGACAGGGGGTACCTATGGCTACACCTTC,CASSLTGGTYGYTF